Each of the 23 T cell receptor beta chains below was sequenced from the same sample in a study of cytomegalovirus exposure and HLA in healthy donors. Researchers ran the PCR with 60 Vbeta and 13 Jbeta primers. Measured with immunoSEQ multiplex PCR; TCRdb has only the in-frame clones, and not every one. Of under 85,000 clones in the sample, around 68% are singletons; the top ten hold approximately 11%. Sequencing was performed on PBMCs. These receptors all stem from a woman under 40 in good health and CMV-seronegative.

V is TRBV7-9 and J is TRBJ2-7; a weak D match, TRBD1 (6 bases). CDR1 is SEHNR, CDR2 FQNEAQ, per germline (reference sequence). The V gene lost 3 bases and the J gene lost 0 bases, with 12 bases spanning the gap. The CDR3 has 15 amino acids. The DNA of the CDR3 is TGTGCCAGCAGCTTCGACAGGCTGAGCTCCTACGAGCAGTACTTC. This encodes CASSFDRLSSYEQYF.

The chain carries TRBV5-1 and TRBJ1-1; D call uncertain. Trimming took 5 bases from V and 0 from J, leaving 11 bases between them. The CDR3 has 14 amino acids. Germline CDR1 and CDR2: SGHRS and YFSETQ. CDR3 nucleotide sequence: TGCGCCAGCAGGGCAGAACAGATGAACACTGAAGCTTTCTTT. This gives the protein CASRAEQMNTEAFF.

This clone showed up just a few times. This chain links TRBV29-1 with TRBJ1-3; D not certain. Germline values: CDR1 SQVTM, CDR2 ANQGSEA. V was trimmed by 4 bases and J by 0 bases, leaving 7 bases between them. CDR3 length: 13 residues. In nucleotides, the CDR3 is TGCAGCGTTGCTGGGAGCTCTGGAAACACCATATATTTT. Translation gives CSVAGSSGNTIYF.

The J gene is TRBJ1-2, the V gene TRBV6-6; TRBD1 aligns across 7 bases. Germline CDR1 MNHNY, CDR2 SVGAGI (reference sequence). CDR3 length: 14 residues. The junction had 7 bases not matched to a gene; V was cut back by 5 bases and J by 4 bases. The CDR3 region has the DNA TGTGCCAGCAGTGACAGGGTGGTTATCTATGGCTACACCTTC. This sequence encodes CASSDRVVIYGYTF.

Many counts were recorded for this clone. The V call is TRBV5-1, the J call TRBJ1-5, with 9 positions matching TRBD1. Trimming at V came to 1 base and at J to 5 bases, leaving 1 base not matched to a gene. Germline-derived CDR1 and CDR2 are SGHRS and YFSETQ. The CDR3 contains 14 residues. In DNA form, the CDR3 reads TGCGCCAGCAGCTTGCGACAGGGGGATCAGCCCCAGCATTTT. It yields the protein CASSLRQGDQPQHF.

This chain joins TRBV5-5 and TRBJ2-1; 11 nucleotides line up with TRBD2. The trim removed 7 bases at V and 9 bases at J, leaving 27 bases unmatched. The CDR3 covers 20 residues. Germline V gene sequence: CDR1 SGHKS, CDR2 YYEKEE (reference sequence). The CDR3 loop reads CASGPDRGLAASHNRGEQFF. The CDR3 DNA reads TGTGCCAGCGGACCAGATCGGGGACTAGCGGCCTCCCACAACCGGGGTGAGCAGTTCTTC.

The chain has TRBV7-6 and TRBJ2-1, with 11 bases matching TRBD2. Germline CDR1 is SGHVS and CDR2 is FNYEAQ. The V gene end was trimmed by 5 bases and the J gene end by 3 bases; junction bases not matched to a gene: 3. The CDR3 is 15 amino acids. The chain's CDR3 is CASSRTSGSYNEQFF. CDR3 nucleotide sequence: TGTGCCAGCAGCCGCACTAGCGGGAGCTACAATGAGCAGTTCTTC. Full variable domain (remainder filled in from reference TRBV7-6 and TRBJ2-1): GAGVSQSPRYKVTKRGQDVALRCDPISGHVSLYWYRQALGQGPEFLTYFNYEAQQDKSGLPNDRFSAERPEGSISTLTIQRTEQRDSAMYRCASSRTSGSYNEQFFGPGTRLTVL.

CDR3: CAISEPGADEQYF. Here the CDR3 DNA reads TGTGCCATCAGTGAACCAGGGGCGGACGAGCAGTACTTC. The V and J genes are TRBV10-3 and TRBJ2-7; a possible D gene is TRBD1 (6 bases). CDR1 is ENHRY and CDR2 is SYGVKD in the germline V gene. This CDR3 spans 13 amino acids. V lost 3 bases, J lost 5 bases, and 11 bases lay in between.

The CDR3: CASSLRGNIQYF. DNA for the CDR3: TGTGCCAGCAGTTTAAGGGGTAACATTCAGTACTTC. V gene TRBV7-9 combines with J gene TRBJ2-4, with D perhaps TRBD1 (5 bases). Germline V gene sequence: CDR1 SEHNR, CDR2 FQNEAQ (reference sequence). There are 12 residues in the CDR3. Trimming took 6 bases from V and 7 from J, leaving 10 bases between them.

This clone has only one observation. The J gene is TRBJ1-6, the V gene TRBV9; 7 nucleotides line up with TRBD1. Trimming removed 4 bases from V and 6 bases from J; junction bases left unmatched: 10. CDR1 and CDR2 (germline): SGDLS, YYNGEE. The CDR3 runs 16 residues. This chain's CDR3 is CASSRGDSIFNSPLHF. CDR3 nucleotides: TGTGCCAGCAGCCGAGGGGACAGCATATTTAATTCACCCCTCCACTTT.

This chain links TRBV5-1 with TRBJ2-7; D is undetermined. Deletions cut 4 bases from V and 2 bases from J, with 4 bases between. CDR3 length equals 11 residues. CDR1 is SGHRS and CDR2 is YFSETQ in the germline V gene. CDR3 nucleotide sequence: TGCGCCAGCAGCCTAACCTACGAGCAGTACTTC. This codes for CASSLTYEQYF.

The gene calls are TRBV7-3 and TRBJ2-7; D is unresolved. The germline gives CDR1 SGHTA, CDR2 FQGTGA. This CDR3 contains 13 residues. V dropped 4 bases and J dropped 5 bases, with 12 bases sitting between them. The CDR3 DNA sequence: TGTGCCAGCAGCTCCATCTCGGCGGACGAGCAGTACTTC. Translating it yields CASSSISADEQYF.

This chain uses TRBV5-6 with TRBJ1-2; 8 bases map to TRBD1. V lost 2 bases to trimming and J lost 3 bases; unmatched junction nucleotides: 9. The germline CDR1 and CDR2 sequences are SGHDT and YYEEEE. CDR3 length: 16 residues. CDR3 nucleotide sequence: TGTGCCAGCAGCTTACCCGGGACAGGATCCTACTATGGCTACACCTTC. Translation gives CASSLPGTGSYYGYTF.

DNA for the CDR3: TGTGCCAGCTCACCGTTCGACAGGGAGGTCAAGAGTAGTGGCTACACCTTC. Translating it yields CASSPFDREVKSSGYTF. The chain carries TRBV18 and TRBJ1-2; 7 bases fit TRBD1. Germline V CDR1 and CDR2: KGHSH, LQKENI. This CDR3 has 17 amino acids. The ends lost 3 bases at V and 7 bases at J; junction bases unmatched: 17. The full variable domain, rest sourced from reference TRBV18 and TRBJ1-2, is NAGVMQNPRHLVRRRGQEARLRCSPMKGHSHVYWYRQLPEEGLKFMVYLQKENIIDESGMPKERFSAEFPKEGPSILRIQQVVRGDSAAYFCASSPFDREVKSSGYTFGSGTRLTVV.

The rearrangement links TRBV6-6 to TRBJ1-6; 7 bases are shared with TRBD1. The germline V gene encodes CDR1 MNHNY and CDR2 SVGAGI (reference sequence). This CDR3 region has 14 residues. V shed 6 bases, J shed 7 bases, and the junction held 6 bases outside the gene matches. CDR3 DNA: TGTGCCAGCAGAGGGGGCCAGGACAATTCACCCCTCCACTTT. Translated: CASRGGQDNSPLHF.

The chain carries TRBV27 and TRBJ2-7; D gene ambiguous. V shed 4 bases and J shed 4 bases, with 2 bases lying between them. The CDR3 totals 10 residues. The germline CDR1 and CDR2 sequences are MNHEY and SMNVEV (reference sequence). The CDR3 loop reads CASSSYEQYF. For the CDR3, the DNA is TGTGCCAGCAGTTCTTACGAGCAGTACTTC.

This clone was picked up a small number of times. The CDR3 region has the DNA TGTGCCATCAGTGAGGGCGGGGGGATCCACGAGCAGTACTTC. The encoded protein is CAISEGGGIHEQYF. The chain is built from TRBV10-3 and TRBJ2-7, with 8 bases identical to TRBD2. This CDR3 spans 14 amino acids. Germline CDR1 ENHRY, CDR2 SYGVKD. Losses at the gene ends were 2 bases for V and 5 bases for J; bases not matched to a gene: 5.

J is TRBJ2-1 and V is TRBV4-2; the D is unclear. The CDR3 runs to 15 residues. Germline CDR1 LGHNA, CDR2 YNFKEQ. Deletions cut 4 bases from V and 3 bases from J, with 13 bases between. The CDR3 coding sequence is TGTGCCAGCAGCCCTTCCCCTGACAACTACAATGAGCAGTTCTTC. Amino acids: CASSPSPDNYNEQFF.

This clone was picked up one time. The chain couples TRBV10-2 to TRBJ2-5; D is ambiguous. Germline V gene sequence: CDR1 WSHSY, CDR2 SAAADI. V was pared by 4 bases and J by 5 bases, with 5 bases between. The CDR3 is 11 residues long. CDR3 DNA sequence: TGCGCCAGCAGTGGCCGGGAGACCCAGTACTTC. The encoded protein is CASSGRETQYF.

This clone was counted between two and nine times. V and J are TRBV5-1 and TRBJ2-2, with 11 positions matching TRBD2. J was trimmed by 1 base and V by 4 bases; bases with no gene match: 3. Germline V gives CDR1 SGHRS, CDR2 YFSETQ. The CDR3 consists of 16 residues. The CDR3 coding sequence is TGCGCCAGCAGCCCCCTAGCGGGGGGGAACACCGGGGAGCTGTTTTTT. It specifies CASSPLAGGNTGELFF.

Here the CDR3 reads CASSPNGGGNGYTF. In nucleotides, the CDR3 is TGTGCCAGCAGCCCCAATGGGGGAGGTAATGGCTACACCTTC. The chain is built from TRBV7-2 and TRBJ1-2, with D possibly matching TRBD1 (5 bases). Germline CDR1 SGHTA, CDR2 FQGNSA. The V gene lost 5 bases and the J gene lost 6 bases, with 16 bases spanning the gap. This CDR3 spans 14 amino acids.

The chain is built from TRBV19 and TRBJ1-2, with TRBD1 matching over 7 bases. The V gene's germline CDR1 is LNHDA and CDR2 SQIVND (reference sequence). The CDR3 contains 13 residues. The V and J ends lost 6 bases and 6 bases, in that order; junction bases with no gene match: 7. The CDR3 DNA reads as TGTGCCAGTAGCCGACAGGGTCGTGATGGCTACACCTTC. As protein: CASSRQGRDGYTF.

This clone was counted a few times. The J gene is TRBJ2-7, the V gene TRBV28; 10 bases agree with TRBD1. This CDR3 comprises 14 residues. The J segment lost 4 bases and the V segment lost 4 bases, leaving 4 bases of the junction unmatched. CDR1 and CDR2 (germline): MDHEN, SYDVKM. The CDR3 reads CASSSGTGAYEQYF. The CDR3, as DNA: TGTGCCAGCAGTTCCGGGACAGGGGCGTACGAGCAGTACTTC.